This T cell receptor (beta chain) was sequenced for a study of regulatory dendritic cells for organ transplantation. Whole-study findings and limits: The authors noted considerable between-person heterogeneity in alloreactive memory CD8+ cells. Memory T cells were less diverse than naive, with memory CD8+ most oligoclonal. Memory CD8+ clonal expansion seemed more limited with regulatory than mature dendritic cells.

The method was immunoSEQ multiplex PCR; TCRdb's version includes in-frame clones alone and lacks a portion of them. The sample lists 25,000 to 35,000 clones; around 83% were seen once. The ends were cut back, 1 base at V and 8 bases at J, with 20 bases in the middle. The CDR3 covers 16 residues. Germline CDR1 is SNHLY and CDR2 is FYNNEI. CD4+ or CD8+ T cells were sorted as naive CD45RA+ or memory CD45RO+. With regard to this clone: Antigen: not known.

Sequenced material: naive CD4+ T cells from blood. Subset here: CD45RA+ naive T cells. This TCR derives from a human donor in good health. The rearrangement joins TRBV2 to TRBJ1-2; D gene unclear. For the CDR3, the DNA is TGTGCCAGCAGTGAAGAGATGGTCGCAAGCGTGAGAGGCTACACCTTC. Amino acid sequence: CASSEEMVASVRGYTF.